These 6 T cell receptor beta chains originate from one sample sequenced in a study of PD-1 blockade in classical Hodgkin lymphoma. Time point denoted: newly diagnosed, previously untreated cHL patient sample. Only in-frame clones appear in the TCRdb table, and some are missing; sequencing was by immunoSEQ multiplex PCR. In the table there are approximately 70,000 clones, 85% to 95% of which are singletons. Input material: peripheral blood mononuclear cells (PBMCs). The receptors were gathered from a human donor with classical Hodgkin lymphoma.

V is TRBV9 and J is TRBJ2-3; D assignment may be TRBD1 or TRBD2 (6 bases each). V was trimmed by 4 bases and J by 5 bases, leaving 20 bases between them. The germline CDR1 and CDR2 sequences are SGDLS and YYNGEE. The CDR3 runs 16 residues. The CDR3 spells CASSTWTDEAGDTQYF. CDR3 in DNA: TGTGCCAGCAGCACCTGGACAGACGAAGCGGGAGATACGCAGTATTTT.

This sequence joins TRBV6-5 and TRBJ2-2; no clear D gene. The CDR3 sequence is 12 residues long. V lost 6 bases to trimming and J lost 4 bases, with 6 bases between them. Germline lookup yields CDR1 MNHEY and CDR2 SVGAGI. In nucleotides, the CDR3 is TGTGCCAGCAGCCGGAGCACCGGGGAGCTGTTTTTT. This translates into CASSRSTGELFF.

The chain combines TRBV27 with TRBJ1-5, with D perhaps matching TRBD1 (6 bases). Trimming took off 5 bases at V and 3 bases at J, with 29 bases between the two ends. Per germline, CDR1 MNHEY and CDR2 SMNVEV (reference sequence). The CDR3 spans 20 residues. CDR3 nucleotides: TGTGCCAGCAGTCCGCAGGGGAAACCAGGAACCGATCCCTACAATCAGCCCCAGCATTTT. This translates into CASSPQGKPGTDPYNQPQHF.

The chain combines TRBV4-1 with TRBJ1-3; 12 bases map to TRBD1. This CDR3 region has 15 residues. J lost 5 bases, V lost 3 bases, and 2 bases had no gene match. From germline, CDR1 is MGHRA and CDR2 YSYEKL. The CDR3 here is CASSQGTGGRNTIYF. CDR3 bases: TGCGCCAGCAGCCAGGGGACAGGGGGCCGAAACACCATATATTTT.

The rearrangement joins TRBV19 to TRBJ1-2; tentatively, D is TRBD1 (5 bases). Trimming took 5 bases from V and 2 from J, leaving 12 bases between them. The CDR3 contains 14 residues. The germline CDR1 and CDR2 sequences are LNHDA and SQIVND (reference sequence). The CDR3 DNA reads as TGTGCCAGTAGTCGTGGCCGGGGGAACTATGGCTACACCTTC. Amino acid sequence: CASSRGRGNYGYTF.

V and J are TRBV4-1 and TRBJ1-2; 8 bases map to TRBD1. From germline, CDR1 is MGHRA and CDR2 YSYEKL. V shed 0 bases, J shed 2 bases, and the junction held 8 bases outside the gene matches. This CDR3 is 17 amino acids long. The DNA of the CDR3 is TGCGCCAGCAGCCAAGATATTCCGGACAGGGCGAACTATGGCTACACCTTC. Translated, it gives CASSQDIPDRANYGYTF.